This T cell receptor beta chain was found in a study of T cell responses to AZD1222 COVID-19 vaccine. Looking at the study overall: Analyses pooled second doses at about 4 or about 12 weeks. Study results and limitations: Vaccine-associated CD4 TCRs spanned spike, dominant at 160-218 and 743-854. Rises in breadth and depth of Spike-specific TCRs came after two AZD1222 doses. Females outnumbered males among donors, who were mostly white British; clonal diversity was possibly underestimated.

The CDR3 is made up of 13 amino acids. J was trimmed by 7 bases and V by 5 bases; bases with no gene match: 3. The germline V gene has CDR1 MRHNA and CDR2 SNTAGT. TCRdb keeps only in-frame clones here, not all; method: immunoSEQ multiplex PCR. The sample includes approximately 200,000 clones, 85% to 95% seen only once; the top ten take roughly 10%. To note about this clone: The antigen is unknown.

V and J are TRBV6-4 and TRBJ2-2; 8 bases match TRBD1. This clonotype originated in an adult in good health. The source was peripheral blood, collected on day 0 of AZD1222 vaccination. The CDR3 DNA reads as TGTGCCAGCAGTCGACAGGGGAACGGGGAGCTGTTTTTT. Protein product: CASSRQGNGELFF.